The 24 T cell receptor beta chains below come from one sample, sequenced in a study of cytomegalovirus exposure and HLA in healthy donors. Use of 60 Vbeta and 13 Jbeta primers characterized the PCR. The data were produced by immunoSEQ multiplex PCR, yet TCRdb's version contains in-frame clones alone and is incomplete. The sample's table shows about 140,000 clones. The sample consisted of PBMCs. These receptors originate from a woman under 30 in good health and CMV-seronegative.

This chain connects TRBV7-6 to TRBJ2-5, with a possible D match to TRBD1 (6 bases). V lost 5 bases to trimming and J lost 2 bases, with 18 bases between them. The CDR3 is 16 residues long. CDR1 is SGHVS, CDR2 FNYEAQ, per germline. CDR3 residues: CASSSRGVRGQETQYF. CDR3 nucleotide sequence: TGTGCCAGCAGCAGCAGGGGAGTGAGGGGGCAAGAGACCCAGTACTTC.

V gene TRBV11-3 combines with J gene TRBJ2-1; 13 nucleotides agree with TRBD2. Germline loops: CDR1 SGHNT, CDR2 YENEEA. The CDR3 runs 17 residues. The V gene end was trimmed by 4 bases and the J gene end by 6 bases; junction bases not matched to a gene: 9. The CDR3 DNA reads TGTGCCAGCAGCTCCCGGACTAGCGGGAGTCGTGGCAATGAGCAGTTCTTC. This codes for CASSSRTSGSRGNEQFF.

The rearrangement links TRBV5-6 to TRBJ2-7, with D possibly TRBD1 on 6 matching bases. Germline values: CDR1 SGHDT, CDR2 YYEEEE. The CDR3 spans 13 residues. V was trimmed by 0 bases and J by 7 bases, leaving 11 bases between them. CDR3 bases: TGTGCCAGCAGCTTGGATCCTCAGGGGGAGCAGTACTTC. This sequence encodes CASSLDPQGEQYF.

This chain joins TRBV6-1 and TRBJ2-1, with a weak D call TRBD1 (5 bases). CDR3 length: 15 residues. The ends were cut back, 4 bases at V and 1 base at J, with 11 bases in the middle. CDR1 and CDR2 (germline): MNHNS, SASEGT. The CDR3 sequence: CASSVFQGSYNEQFF. The CDR3 DNA sequence: TGTGCCAGCAGTGTCTTCCAGGGTTCCTACAATGAGCAGTTCTTC.

The chain combines TRBV19 with TRBJ1-5; maybe TRBD1 (5 bases). The CDR3 sequence is 13 residues long. Trimming took off 7 bases at V and 4 bases at J, with 11 bases between the two ends. Germline V lookup: CDR1 LNHDA, CDR2 SQIVND (reference sequence). The CDR3 coding sequence is TGTGCCAGTACCCCGGAGGGGAATCAGCCCCAGCATTTT. It translates to CASTPEGNQPQHF.

V and J are TRBV29-1 and TRBJ1-2; D ambiguous. The germline V gene has CDR1 SQVTM and CDR2 ANQGSEA. Trimming shortened V by 3 bases and J by 7 bases, and 18 bases separated the two germline ends. This CDR3 has 14 residues. CDR3 sequence: CSVEGWRQAGGYTF. The CDR3 nucleotides read TGCAGCGTTGAGGGTTGGCGGCAGGCGGGTGGCTACACCTTC.

The chain is built from TRBV7-2 and TRBJ2-1; D perhaps matches TRBD2 (6 bases). Trimming took 3 bases from V and 2 from J, leaving 23 bases between them. The CDR3 is 19 residues long. The germline gives CDR1 SGHTA, CDR2 FQGNSA. The CDR3 nucleotides are TGTGCCAGCAGCTTCCGCCGAAAGGGGCGGGACTCCGCCTACAATGAGCAGTTCTTC. Its protein is CASSFRRKGRDSAYNEQFF.

V usage is TRBV7-9 and J usage is TRBJ2-2; the D is unclear. CDR3 length equals 12 residues. In germline, CDR1 is SEHNR, CDR2 FQNEAQ (reference sequence). Trimming removed 2 bases at V and 7 bases at J, with 5 bases between. This CDR3 reads CASSLLRGELFF. The CDR3 DNA reads as TGTGCCAGCAGCTTACTCCGCGGGGAGCTGTTTTTT.

The chain carries TRBV30 and TRBJ1-3; TRBD1 might be the D (6 bases). V was pared by 6 bases and J by 3 bases, with 12 bases between. The CDR3 totals 13 residues. Germline values: CDR1 GTSNPN, CDR2 SVGIG (reference sequence). The CDR3 reads CACKGVYGNTIYF. CDR3 coding DNA: TGTGCCTGCAAGGGGGTGTATGGAAACACCATATATTTT.

The gene calls are TRBV4-1 and TRBJ1-3; unclear D gene. Between the trimmed V and J ends, which lost 4 bases and 0 bases, there was a span of 7 bases. Looked up from germline, CDR1 is MGHRA and CDR2 is YSYEKL. The CDR3 contains 14 residues. CDR3 loop: CASSPQDSGNTIYF. Written as DNA, the CDR3 is TGCGCCAGCAGCCCCCAGGACTCTGGAAACACCATATATTTT.

In the case of this clone: This specimen includes other DNA sequences encoding the same CDR3. The chain employs TRBV5-4 and TRBJ2-3; TRBD2 matches 11 bases. J was trimmed by 4 bases and V by 4 bases; bases with no gene match: 8. CDR3 length: 16 residues. The germline CDR1 and CDR2 sequences are SGHNT and YYREEE (reference sequence). CDR3 sequence: CASSPRLAGGSDTQYF. DNA of the CDR3: TGTGCCAGCAGCCCCCGGCTAGCGGGAGGCTCAGATACGCAGTATTTT.

CDR3 sequence (DNA): TGTGCCAGTAGTATAGGGAGAGGGCCAACTGAAGCTTTCTTT. This codes for CASSIGRGPTEAFF. The chain uses TRBV19 and TRBJ1-1; no firm D call. Germline V gives CDR1 LNHDA, CDR2 SQIVND (reference sequence). Trimming left V 1 base short and J 5 bases short, with 11 bases between. The CDR3 has 14 amino acids. Using reference TRBV19 and TRBJ1-1 for the parts outside the CDR3, the full variable domain is DGGITQSPKYLFRKEGQNVTLSCEQNLNHDAMYWYRQDPGQGLRLIYYSQIVNDFQKGDIAEGYSVSREKKESFPLTVTSAQKNPTAFYLCASSIGRGPTEAFFGQGTRLTVV.

The V and J genes are TRBV19 and TRBJ1-2, with unresolved D. The CDR3 is made up of 11 amino acids. With 4 bases removed from V and 4 bases from J, the gap between germline ends came to 4 bases. CDR1 is LNHDA, CDR2 SQIVND, per germline (reference sequence). CDR3: CASSNLYGYTF. The CDR3 coding sequence is TGTGCCAGTAGTAATCTCTATGGCTACACCTTC.

The chain links TRBV15 to TRBJ2-2; D unclear. V was pared by 8 bases and J by 0 bases, with 10 bases between. CDR3 size: 14 residues. Germline CDR1 reads LNHNV; CDR2 reads YYDKDF (reference sequence). The CDR3 sequence is CATYQDTNTGELFF. CDR3 nucleotide sequence: TGTGCCACCTACCAAGACACGAACACCGGGGAGCTGTTTTTT.

The CDR3 loop is CASSTGRNNQPQHF. CDR3 sequence (DNA): TGTGCCAGTAGTACAGGTCGCAACAATCAGCCCCAGCATTTT. The chain recombines TRBV19 with TRBJ1-5; no clear D gene. CDR3 size: 14 residues. V lost 4 bases, J lost 3 bases, and 10 bases lay in between. Germline CDR1 reads LNHDA; CDR2 reads SQIVND (reference sequence).

This rearrangement joins TRBV10-2 to TRBJ1-2; D ambiguous. This CDR3 is 14 amino acids long. Trimming stripped 8 bases from V and 6 bases from J, with 19 bases between. The germline V gene encodes CDR1 WSHSY and CDR2 SAAADI. The CDR3 loop reads CASAGTEGSDGYTF. The DNA of the CDR3 is TGCGCCAGCGCAGGAACGGAGGGAAGTGATGGCTACACCTTC.

The chain recombines TRBV5-4 with TRBJ1-1, with 7 bases lining up with TRBD1. This CDR3 has 14 residues. V shed 5 bases, J shed 3 bases, and the junction held 7 bases outside the gene matches. The germline V gene encodes CDR1 SGHNT and CDR2 YYREEE (reference sequence). As DNA, the CDR3 is TGTGCCAGCAGGAGACAGGGAATCGACACTGAAGCTTTCTTT. Translating gives CASRRQGIDTEAFF.

The gene calls are TRBV6-1 and TRBJ1-1, with a possible D match to TRBD1 (5 bases). This CDR3 region has 15 residues. Trimming left V 4 bases short and J 1 base short, with 13 bases between. Germline CDR1 and CDR2: MNHNS and SASEGT. CDR3 amino acids: CASSGSTAGNTEAFF. For the CDR3, the DNA is TGTGCCAGCAGTGGATCGACAGCTGGGAACACTGAAGCTTTCTTT.

The chain carries TRBV10-3 and TRBJ2-5; D is perhaps TRBD2 (6 bases). Per germline, CDR1 ENHRY and CDR2 SYGVKD. The CDR3 is 15 residues long. Trimming removed 6 bases at V and 0 bases at J, with 14 bases between. The chain's CDR3 is CAISLGPGDQETQYF. CDR3 nucleotide sequence: TGTGCCATCAGCCTAGGGCCGGGGGACCAAGAGACCCAGTACTTC.

This chain connects TRBV27 to TRBJ2-7; no reliable D call. There are 15 residues in the CDR3. The germline gives CDR1 MNHEY, CDR2 SMNVEV (reference sequence). V lost 1 base and J lost 2, with 12 bases in between. The CDR3 loop is CASSLYKIPTYEQYF. The CDR3 coding sequence is TGTGCCAGCAGTTTATATAAGATCCCTACCTACGAGCAGTACTTC.

The chain recombines TRBV4-1 with TRBJ1-2; no definite D call. The CDR3 is made up of 13 amino acids. The V end was cut by 1 base, the J end by 5 bases, with 8 bases between. The V gene's germline CDR1 is MGHRA and CDR2 YSYEKL. Here the CDR3 reads CASSQGGGYGYTF. CDR3 coding DNA: TGCGCCAGCAGCCAAGGAGGCGGTTATGGCTACACCTTC.

The chain employs TRBV6-1 and TRBJ1-2; D is undetermined. In germline, CDR1 is MNHNS, CDR2 SASEGT. There are 13 residues in the CDR3. V dropped 6 bases and J dropped 5 bases, with 13 bases sitting between them. This chain's CDR3 is CASRTTAAYGYTF. CDR3 coding DNA: TGTGCCAGCAGGACAACAGCTGCTTATGGCTACACCTTC.

The CDR3, as DNA: TGTGCCAGCACCCTCTACGGGAATTCACCCCTCCACTTT. This translates into CASTLYGNSPLHF. The chain is built from TRBV28 and TRBJ1-6; D not resolved. The CDR3 is made up of 13 amino acids. From germline, CDR1 is MDHEN and CDR2 SYDVKM. Trimming removed 7 bases from V and 7 bases from J, with 11 bases in between.

The rearrangement links TRBV27 to TRBJ2-5; weak D call: TRBD2 (6 bases). Trimming removed 9 bases at V and 2 bases at J, with 13 bases between. This CDR3 region has 13 residues. Germline V lookup: CDR1 MNHEY, CDR2 SMNVEV (reference sequence). As DNA, the CDR3 is TGTGCCAGAAGACTAGAGTTTCAAGAGACCCAGTACTTC. It encodes CARRLEFQETQYF.